Shown below are 20 T cell receptor beta chains from a single sample sequenced in a study of blood T cell repertoires in COVID-19. Produced via immunoSEQ multiplex PCR; TCRdb's table is partial and in-frame only. The data show about 120,000 clones, with roughly 84% seen just once and less than 8.5% held by the top ten. The sequenced material came from peripheral blood. All receptors come from an older woman who had recovered from COVID-19.

This chain links TRBV5-1 with TRBJ2-2; 8 bases line up with TRBD2. V lost 4 bases to trimming and J lost 1 base; unmatched junction nucleotides: 6. Germline assignment: CDR1 SGHRS and CDR2 YFSETQ. This CDR3 has 16 amino acids. In DNA form, the CDR3 reads TGCGCCAGCAGCCCGACTAGCGTATGGAACACCGGGGAGCTGTTTTTT. Its translation is CASSPTSVWNTGELFF.

This rearrangement joins TRBV20-1 to TRBJ2-7, with D unclear. V lost 5 bases, J lost 5 bases, and 10 bases lay in between. The CDR3 is 11 residues long. Germline V gene sequence: CDR1 DFQATT, CDR2 SNEGSKA (reference sequence). CDR3 sequence reads: CSALKRDEQYF. CDR3 sequence (DNA): TGCAGTGCTTTAAAGCGTGACGAGCAGTACTTC.

The gene calls are TRBV28 and TRBJ1-2; 8 nucleotides match TRBD1. Germline V gene sequence: CDR1 MDHEN, CDR2 SYDVKM. Trimming at V came to 1 base and at J to 8 bases, leaving 15 bases not matched to a gene. The length of the CDR3 is 17 residues. This CDR3 reads CASSLLGTGLAGRGYTF. In DNA, the CDR3 is TGTGCCAGCAGTTTATTGGGGACAGGCCTTGCGGGTCGCGGCTACACCTTC.

In this sample, this clone turned up once. The chain has TRBV7-2 and TRBJ1-5, with D hard to call. V was pared by 5 bases and J by 6 bases, with 11 bases between. Per the germline V gene, CDR1 is SGHTA and CDR2 is FQGNSA. The CDR3 has 13 amino acids. This CDR3 reads CASSRGRSQPQHF. CDR3 DNA sequence: TGTGCCAGCAGCCGAGGTCGAAGTCAGCCCCAGCATTTT.

This clone was counted once. V and J are TRBV27 and TRBJ1-1, with 7 bases fitting TRBD1. There are 14 residues in the CDR3. The germline V gene has CDR1 MNHEY and CDR2 SMNVEV (reference sequence). Trimming at V came to 5 bases and at J to 5 bases, leaving 8 bases not matched to a gene. The CDR3 sequence is CASSPRQGRTEAFF. As DNA, the CDR3 is TGTGCCAGCAGTCCCCGACAGGGAAGGACTGAAGCTTTCTTT.

V and J are TRBV10-3 and TRBJ1-4; D gene ambiguous. Trimming left V 4 bases short and J 0 bases short, with 12 bases between. Germline assignment: CDR1 ENHRY and CDR2 SYGVKD. The CDR3 totals 16 residues. CDR3 DNA: TGTGCCATCAGTGCGGTTAACAGCCCAACTAATGAAAAACTGTTTTTT. This gives the protein CAISAVNSPTNEKLFF.

The chain is built from TRBV5-4 and TRBJ1-1; maybe TRBD1 (5 bases). The V and J ends lost 2 bases and 1 base respectively, with 6 bases between them. CDR1 is SGHNT, CDR2 YYREEE, per germline (reference sequence). The CDR3 spans 13 residues. The CDR3 bases are TGTGCCAGCAGCTTTACAGGGAACACTGAAGCTTTCTTT. Translated: CASSFTGNTEAFF. Looking up the rest from reference TRBV5-4 and TRBJ1-1 gives the full variable domain: ETGVTQSPTHLIKTRGQQVTLRCSSQSGHNTVSWYQQALGQGPQFIFQYYREEENGRGNFPPRFSGLQFPNYSSELNVNALELDDSALYLCASSFTGNTEAFFGQGTRLTVV.

This rearrangement joins TRBV6-5 to TRBJ1-4, with D perhaps matching TRBD1 (6 bases). Germline V gene data show CDR1 as MNHEY and CDR2 as SVGAGI. This CDR3 has 14 amino acids. V lost 2 bases and J 8 bases, leaving 12 bases between the germline ends. CDR3 in amino acids: CASSYDGGNEKLFF. The DNA of the CDR3 is TGTGCCAGCAGTTACGATGGGGGCAACGAAAAACTGTTTTTT.

The chain links TRBV5-1 to TRBJ2-5; 9 nucleotides align to TRBD2. The CDR3 is 14 amino acids. V was pared by 3 bases and J by 5 bases, with 5 bases of the junction left unmatched. Germline V gene data show CDR1 as SGHRS and CDR2 as YFSETQ. The CDR3, as DNA: TGCGCCAGCAGCTATTCTAGCGGGAAGGAGACCCAGTACTTC. Residues: CASSYSSGKETQYF.

The V gene is TRBV5-1, the J gene TRBJ2-7; D ambiguous. With 0 bases removed from V and 0 bases from J, the gap between germline ends came to 7 bases. The CDR3 is 14 residues long. CDR1 is SGHRS, CDR2 YFSETQ, per germline. The CDR3 loop reads CASSLATGSYEQYF. For the CDR3, the DNA is TGCGCCAGCAGCTTGGCCACGGGCTCCTACGAGCAGTACTTC. Full variable domain (remainder filled in from reference TRBV5-1 and TRBJ2-7): KAGVTQTPRYLIKTRGQQVTLSCSPISGHRSVSWYQQTPGQGLQFLFEYFSETQRNKGNFPGRFSGRQFSNSRSEMNVSTLELGDSALYLCASSLATGSYEQYFGPGTRLTVT.

The chain is built from TRBV28 and TRBJ2-1; a possible D gene is TRBD2 (5 bases). This CDR3 is built from 13 residues. From germline, CDR1 is MDHEN and CDR2 SYDVKM. Trimming shortened V by 2 bases and J by 7 bases, and 9 bases separated the two germline ends. The CDR3: CASSLGSGNEQFF. The CDR3 DNA reads as TGTGCCAGCAGTTTAGGGTCGGGGAATGAGCAGTTCTTC.

This clone was detected only once. The V call is TRBV24-1, the J call TRBJ1-2; perhaps TRBD1 as D (6 bases). The CDR3 contains 15 residues. Germline values: CDR1 KGHDR, CDR2 SFDVKD. Trimming left V 2 bases short and J 5 bases short, with 14 bases between. CDR3 in DNA: TGTGCCACCAGTGATTCTGAAGCGGGACAATATGGCTACACCTTC. It translates to CATSDSEAGQYGYTF.

This clone was recorded a few times. The chain recombines TRBV7-2 with TRBJ2-7; 8 bases line up with TRBD1. V lost 5 bases and J lost 4; bases outside the gene matches: 10. Germline V gene sequence: CDR1 SGHTA, CDR2 FQGNSA. CDR3 length equals 15 residues. The chain's CDR3 is CASSPGTGAPYEQYF. CDR3 DNA: TGTGCCAGCAGCCCCGGGACAGGAGCCCCTTACGAGCAGTACTTC.

The CDR3 bases are TGTGCCAGCAGCACCGGACAGGGGGGCTCCTACGAGCAGTACTTC. This sequence encodes CASSTGQGGSYEQYF. The chain employs TRBV7-2 and TRBJ2-7, with 10 bases lining up with TRBD1. Germline CDR1 reads SGHTA; CDR2 reads FQGNSA. CDR3 length: 15 residues. V lost 5 bases to trimming and J lost 0 bases; unmatched junction nucleotides: 4.

This chain joins TRBV7-2 and TRBJ1-6, with D possibly being TRBD1 (5 bases). Germline lookup yields CDR1 SGHTA and CDR2 FQGNSA. V was pared by 1 base and J by 7 bases, with 17 bases between. This CDR3 has 17 amino acids. CDR3 protein: CASSLGAVTGGNSPLHF. CDR3 coding DNA: TGTGCCAGCAGCTTAGGCGCGGTAACGGGGGGAAATTCACCCCTCCACTTT.

The chain recombines TRBV27 with TRBJ2-1; 7 bases match TRBD2. CDR3 length equals 22 residues. V was pared by 0 bases and J by 0 bases, with 20 bases of the junction left unmatched. Germline CDR1 MNHEY, CDR2 SMNVEV (reference sequence). The DNA for the CDR3 is TGTGCCAGCAGTTTATCTGGTTTAGGGCTAGCGGCAGGCCTAGCCTCCTACAATGAGCAGTTCTTC. Encoded protein: CASSLSGLGLAAGLASYNEQFF.

The sample holds one count of this clone. This chain uses TRBV5-1 with TRBJ2-7; D is perhaps TRBD1 (6 bases). The CDR3 has 19 amino acids. The V end was cut by 1 base, the J end by 3 bases, with 26 bases between. The germline V gene encodes CDR1 SGHRS and CDR2 YFSETQ. CDR3 loop: CASSLRGSGGGSWYYEQYF. CDR3 DNA sequence: TGCGCCAGCAGCTTGAGGGGGTCTGGTGGCGGAAGTTGGTACTACGAGCAGTACTTC.

This clone was counted once. The chain joins TRBV10-3 to TRBJ1-4, with TRBD1 matching over 10 bases. CDR1 is ENHRY and CDR2 is SYGVKD in the germline V gene. The CDR3 has 13 residues. Trimming removed 7 bases from V and 8 bases from J; junction bases left unmatched: 4. CDR3 sequence: CAIKGTGEEKLFF. The CDR3 DNA reads TGTGCCATCAAAGGGACAGGGGAAGAAAAACTGTTTTTT.

V and J are TRBV6-5 and TRBJ1-2, with a possible D match to TRBD1 (6 bases). The germline gives CDR1 MNHEY, CDR2 SVGAGI. The ends were cut back, 2 bases at V and 2 bases at J, with 15 bases in the middle. CDR3 length: 16 residues. CDR3 bases: TGTGCCAGCAGTTACCATCGGACAGCGACCAACTATGGCTACACCTTC. Translating gives CASSYHRTATNYGYTF.

This chain links TRBV28 with TRBJ1-5, with D perhaps TRBD1 (5 bases). V was cut by 1 base and J by 2 bases, with 9 bases left in between. This CDR3 is built from 15 residues. Germline assignment: CDR1 MDHEN and CDR2 SYDVKM. CDR3 DNA sequence: TGTGCCAGCAGTTTATACGGCAGGGGCAATCAGCCCCAGCATTTT. Translation gives CASSLYGRGNQPQHF.